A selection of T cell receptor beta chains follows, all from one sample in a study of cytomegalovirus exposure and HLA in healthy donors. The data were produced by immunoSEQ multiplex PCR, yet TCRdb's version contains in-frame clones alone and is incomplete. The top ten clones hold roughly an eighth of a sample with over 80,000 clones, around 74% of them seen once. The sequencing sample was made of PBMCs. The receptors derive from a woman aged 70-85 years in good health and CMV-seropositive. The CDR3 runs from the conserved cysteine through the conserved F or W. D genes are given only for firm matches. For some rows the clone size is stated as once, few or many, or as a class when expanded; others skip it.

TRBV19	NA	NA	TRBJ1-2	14	TGTGCCAGTAGAGACATTTCCCTTAACTATGGCTACACCTTC	CASRDISLNYGYTF
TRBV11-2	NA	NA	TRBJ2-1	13	TGTGCCAGCAGCTTATCAATTAGCGCGCAGCAGTTCTTC	CASSLSISAQQFF
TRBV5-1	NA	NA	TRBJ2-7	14	TGCGCCAGCAGCTTCGGAGAGAGCTCCTACGAGCAGTACTTC	CASSFGESSYEQYF
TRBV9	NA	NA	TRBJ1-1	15	TGTGCCAGCAGCGCCGGAGGACTTGCGAACACTGAAGCTTTCTTT	CASSAGGLANTEAFF
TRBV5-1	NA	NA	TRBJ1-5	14	TGCGCCAGCAGCCCGACAGGTAGCAATCAGCCCCAGCATTTT	CASSPTGSNQPQHF
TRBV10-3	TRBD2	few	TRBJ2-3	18	TGTGCCACGAAACGACTAGCGGGAGGGCCGGGTGTCACAGATACGCAGTATTTT	CATKRLAGGPGVTDTQYF
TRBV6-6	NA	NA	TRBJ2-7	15	TGTGCCAGCAGTTACCCAGGCGACATCTCCTACGAGCAGTACTTC	CASSYPGDISYEQYF
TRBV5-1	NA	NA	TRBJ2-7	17	TGCGCCAGCAGCCCACAAACGACAGGAGTCCTCTCCTACGAGCAGTACTTC	CASSPQTTGVLSYEQYF
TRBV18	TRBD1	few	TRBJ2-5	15	TGTGCCAGCTCACCGCCGGGACAGGGGCAATTGGCCCAGTACTTC	CASSPPGQGQLAQYF
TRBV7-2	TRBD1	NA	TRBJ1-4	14	TGTGCCAGCAGCGCGGACAGGGGGGGTGAAAAACTGTTTTTT	CASSADRGGEKLFF
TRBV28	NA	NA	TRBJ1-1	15	TGTGCCAGCAGTTTAAGGGGAGGGGTGCACACTGAAGCTTTCTTT	CASSLRGGVHTEAFF
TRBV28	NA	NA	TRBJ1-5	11	TGTGCCAGCACGGTAAGGGGGCCCCAGCATTTT	CASTVRGPQHF
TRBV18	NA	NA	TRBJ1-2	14	TGTGCCAGCTCACCGGGACAAACTAACTATGGCTACACCTTC	CASSPGQTNYGYTF
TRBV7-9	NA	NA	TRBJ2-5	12	TGTGCCAGCACTCTAGGGGGTGAGACCCAGTACTTC	CASTLGGETQYF
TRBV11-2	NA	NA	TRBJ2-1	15	TGTGCCAGCAGCCTCTCGGGGGGCCCCTACAATGAGCAGTTCTTC	CASSLSGGPYNEQFF
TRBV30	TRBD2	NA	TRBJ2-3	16	TGTGCCTGGAGTACCGGGCTAGCGGGAGAAGGAGATACGCAGTATTTT	CAWSTGLAGEGDTQYF
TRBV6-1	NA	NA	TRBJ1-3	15	TGTGCCAGCACCCCCGCGGGGGGCTCTGGAAACACCATATATTTT	CASTPAGGSGNTIYF
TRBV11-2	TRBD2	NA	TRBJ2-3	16	TGTGCCAGCAGCCCGAGAGCGGGAACCGCCTCAGATACGCAGTATTTT	CASSPRAGTASDTQYF
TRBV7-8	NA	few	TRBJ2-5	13	TGTGCCAGCAGCTCATTGCGGGTTGAGACCCAGTACTTC	CASSSLRVETQYF
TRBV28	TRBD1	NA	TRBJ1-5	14	TGTGCCAGCAGGCCAGGGGGCTTCAATCAGCCCCAGCATTTT	CASRPGGFNQPQHF
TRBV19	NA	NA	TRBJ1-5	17	TGTGCCAGTAGTACCGTGAGGATCGTTGATAGCAATCAGCCCCAGCATTTT	CASSTVRIVDSNQPQHF
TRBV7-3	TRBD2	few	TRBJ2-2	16	TGTGCCAGCAGCCCCATCGGGGGGGGGAACACCGGGGAGCTGTTTTTT	CASSPIGGGNTGELFF
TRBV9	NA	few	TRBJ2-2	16	TGTGCCAGCAGCCCCTCGGGGGTTACGAACACCGGGGAGCTGTTTTTT	CASSPSGVTNTGELFF
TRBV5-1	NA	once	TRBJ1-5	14	TGCGCCAGCAGCTTGGGTCTTAGCAATCAGCCCCAGCATTTT	CASSLGLSNQPQHF
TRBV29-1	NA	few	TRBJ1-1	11	TGCAGCGTTGTTATAGTCGCTGAAGCTTTCTTT	CSVVIVAEAFF
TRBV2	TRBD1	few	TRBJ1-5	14	TGTGCCAGCAGTGAATCTACAGGGGATCAGCCCCAGCATTTT	CASSESTGDQPQHF
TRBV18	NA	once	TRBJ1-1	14	TGTGCCAGCTCGGCGGGCGTCTTAAACACTGAAGCTTTCTTT	CASSAGVLNTEAFF
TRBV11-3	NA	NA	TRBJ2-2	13	TGTGCCAGCAGCTTTTCTAGCGCCGGGGAGCTGTTTTTT	CASSFSSAGELFF
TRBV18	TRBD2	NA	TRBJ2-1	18	TGTGCCAGCTCACCACCCGGACTAGCGGGAAACTCCTACAATGAGCAGTTCTTC	CASSPPGLAGNSYNEQFF
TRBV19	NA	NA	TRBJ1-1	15	TGTGCCAGTAGTGGTTTGGGGGGGCCGAACACTGAAGCTTTCTTT	CASSGLGGPNTEAFF
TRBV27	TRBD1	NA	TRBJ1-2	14	TGTGCCAGCAGAGACAGGGGGGTCAACTATGGCTACACCTTC	CASRDRGVNYGYTF
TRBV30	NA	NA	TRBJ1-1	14	TGTGCCTGGAGTGTACTTGGGAGAGGCACTGAAGCTTTCTTT	CAWSVLGRGTEAFF
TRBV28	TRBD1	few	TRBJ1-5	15	TGTGCCAGCAGTTACCAGGGGGCCGGCAAAAAGCCCCAGCATTTT	CASSYQGAGKKPQHF
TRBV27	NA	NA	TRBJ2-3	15	TGTGCCAGCAGTTCACGACTAAGGCCCACAGATACGCAGTATTTT	CASSSRLRPTDTQYF
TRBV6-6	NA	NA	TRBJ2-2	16	TGTGCCAGCAGTTACTATCAGGGGCATTCTACCGGGGAGCTGTTTTTT	CASSYYQGHSTGELFF
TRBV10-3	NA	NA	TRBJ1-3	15	TGTGCCATCGCAAGACAGGTTGGACCTGGAAACACCATATATTTT	CAIARQVGPGNTIYF
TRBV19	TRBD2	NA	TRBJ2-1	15	TGTGCCAGTAGTCCCGACGAGCGGGGGATCGATGAGCAGTTCTTC	CASSPDERGIDEQFF
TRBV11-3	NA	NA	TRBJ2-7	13	TGTGCCAGCAGCCCGGGACAACCCTACGAGCAGTACTTC	CASSPGQPYEQYF
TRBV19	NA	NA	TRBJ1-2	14	TGTGCCAGTACCCCATCAGGGGAGGGCTATGGCTACACCTTC	CASTPSGEGYGYTF
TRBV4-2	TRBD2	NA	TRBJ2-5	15	TGTGCCAGCAGCCAAGAGGCTAGCGGGGGGGCACGGGTGAACTTC	CASSQEASGGARVNF
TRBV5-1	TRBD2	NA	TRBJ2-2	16	TGCGCCAGCAGCTGGGGACTAGCGGGAACAACCGGGGAGCTGTTTTTT	CASSWGLAGTTGELFF
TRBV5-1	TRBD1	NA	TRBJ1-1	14	TGCGCCAGCAGCTTCGGACAGGGCAGCACTGAAGCTTTCTTT	CASSFGQGSTEAFF
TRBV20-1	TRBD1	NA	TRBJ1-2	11	TGCAGTGCTAGTTCGGCAGGGGGTTGCACCTTC	CSASSAGGCTF
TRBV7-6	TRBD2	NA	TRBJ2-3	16	TGTGCCAGCAGCTCCTTGGGAGCGGGGAGCACAGATACGCAGTATTTT	CASSSLGAGSTDTQYF
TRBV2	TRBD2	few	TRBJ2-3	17	TGTGCCAGCAGTGAAGGGCCGACGGGGGGGCTTTCAGATACGCAGTATTTT	CASSEGPTGGLSDTQYF
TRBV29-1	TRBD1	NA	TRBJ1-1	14	TGCAGCGTTGGGGCAGGGGGTCTGAACACTGAAGCTTTCTTT	CSVGAGGLNTEAFF
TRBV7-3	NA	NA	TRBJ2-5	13	TGTGCCAGCAGCCAAGGGGCGGGGGAGACCCAGTACTTC	CASSQGAGETQYF
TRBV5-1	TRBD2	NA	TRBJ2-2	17	TGCGCCAGCAGCCCCCTTTCTAGCGGGAGGGCCGGCGGGGAGCTGTTTTTT	CASSPLSSGRAGGELFF
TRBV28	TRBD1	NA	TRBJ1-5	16	TGTGCCAGCAGTCCGGACAGGGGGTATAGCAATCAGCCCCAGCATTTT	CASSPDRGYSNQPQHF
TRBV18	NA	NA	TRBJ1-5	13	TGTGCCAGCTCACCGCAGGGCAATCAGCCCCAGCATTTT	CASSPQGNQPQHF
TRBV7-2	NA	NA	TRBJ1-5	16	TGTGCCAGCAGCCGATTAGACACCGGGGGCAATCAGCCCCAGCATTTT	CASSRLDTGGNQPQHF